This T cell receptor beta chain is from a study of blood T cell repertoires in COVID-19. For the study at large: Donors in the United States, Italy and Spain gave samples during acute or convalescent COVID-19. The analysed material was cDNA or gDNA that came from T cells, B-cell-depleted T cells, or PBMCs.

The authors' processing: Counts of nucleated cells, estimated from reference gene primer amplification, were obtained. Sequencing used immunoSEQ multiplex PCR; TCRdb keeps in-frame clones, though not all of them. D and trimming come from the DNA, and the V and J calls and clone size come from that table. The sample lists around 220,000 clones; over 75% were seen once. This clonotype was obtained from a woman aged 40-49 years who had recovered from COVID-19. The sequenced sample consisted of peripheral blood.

This CDR3 is CASSGTGPGELFF. In DNA form, the CDR3 reads TGTGCCAGCAGTGGGACAGGGCCCGGGGAGCTGTTTTTT. The V and J genes are TRBV25-1 and TRBJ2-2, with 8 bases aligning to TRBD1. This CDR3 contains 13 residues. The J segment lost 6 bases and the V segment lost 4 bases, leaving 1 base of the junction unmatched. Germline values: CDR1 MGHDK, CDR2 SYGVNS. Full variable domain (rest looked up from reference TRBV25-1 and TRBJ2-2): EADIYQTPRYLVIGTGKKITLECSQTMGHDKMYWYQQDPGMELHLIHYSYGVNSTEKGDLSSESTVSRIRTEHFPLTLESARPSHTSQYLCASSGTGPGELFFGEGSRLTVL.